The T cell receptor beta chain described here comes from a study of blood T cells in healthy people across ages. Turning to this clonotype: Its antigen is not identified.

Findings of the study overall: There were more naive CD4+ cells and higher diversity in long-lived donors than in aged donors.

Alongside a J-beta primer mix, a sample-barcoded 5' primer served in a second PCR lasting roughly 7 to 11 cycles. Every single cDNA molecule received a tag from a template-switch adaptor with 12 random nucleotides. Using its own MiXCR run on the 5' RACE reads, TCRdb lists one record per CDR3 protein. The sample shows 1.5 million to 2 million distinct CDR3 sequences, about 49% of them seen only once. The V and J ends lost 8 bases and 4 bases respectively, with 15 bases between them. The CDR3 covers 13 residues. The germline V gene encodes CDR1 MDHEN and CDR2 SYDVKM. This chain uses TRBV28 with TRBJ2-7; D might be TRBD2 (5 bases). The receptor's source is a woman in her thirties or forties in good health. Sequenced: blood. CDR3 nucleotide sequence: TGTGCCAGCCGACTAACGTCCCTTTACGAGCAGTACTTC. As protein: CASRLTSLYEQYF. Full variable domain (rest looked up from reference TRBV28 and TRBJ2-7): DVKVTQSSRYLVKRTGEKVFLECVQDMDHENMFWYRQDPGLGLRLIYFSYDVKMKEKGDIPEGYSVSREKKERFSLILESASTNQTSMYLCASRLTSLYEQYFGPGTRLTVT.